This T cell receptor (beta chain) stems from a study of shared clonotypes between healthy human individuals. Together with CD45RO+ cells, CCR7-negative CD45RA+ TemRA cells were included in CD8 memory. Trimming took 4 bases from V and 4 from J, leaving 1 base between them. Germline V gene sequence: CDR1 SGDLS, CDR2 YYNGEE. This CDR3 has 10 residues. Generated by immunoSEQ multiplex PCR, the TCRdb table keeps only in-frame clones and is missing some. The table shows about 690,000 clones, with roughly 87% occurring only once. The receptor's source is a young man in good health. Some clones in this sample may be carry-over from other donors' samples. The rearrangement links TRBV9 to TRBJ2-3, with unresolved D. The sample taken for sequencing was memory CD8+ T cells from PBMCs. The subset denotes: CD45RO+ cells pooled with CCR7-negative TemRA cells. CDR3 sequence: CASSPDTQYF. CDR3 DNA: TGTGCCAGCAGCCCAGATACGCAGTATTTT.